This is a list of T cell receptor beta chains from one sample in a study of blood T cell repertoires in COVID-19. Clones were read by immunoSEQ multiplex PCR, and TCRdb kept only the in-frame ones, dropping some. The data hold tens of thousands of clones, with roughly 77% observed a single time. Sequencing input: peripheral blood. Source of these receptors: a human donor in a cohort sampled during active COVID-19. Both conserved end residues are part of each CDR3. D genes are given only for firm matches. Clone size, where shown, is once, few, many, or a class for clones that have expanded.

j_call: TRBJ2-7; d_call: TRBD1; v_call: TRBV9; clone_size: -; cdr3_aa: CASSATGVGSSEQYF; cdr3_nt: TGTGCCAGCAGCGCGACAGGGGTAGGTTCGAGCGAGCAGTACTTC
j_call: TRBJ2-1; d_call: TRBD1; v_call: TRBV7-9; clone_size: -; cdr3_aa: CASSDRVTLNEQFF; cdr3_nt: TGTGCCAGCAGCGACAGGGTCACGTTGAATGAGCAGTTCTTC
j_call: TRBJ1-1; d_call: -; v_call: TRBV27; clone_size: -; cdr3_aa: CASSPHRVLNTEAFF; cdr3_nt: TGTGCCAGCAGTCCTCACAGGGTTTTGAACACTGAAGCTTTCTTT
j_call: TRBJ1-4; d_call: -; v_call: TRBV3-1/TRBV3-2; clone_size: -; cdr3_aa: CASSPQGFELFF; cdr3_nt: TGTGCCAGCAGCCCCCAGGGTTTCGAACTGTTTTTT
j_call: TRBJ2-3; d_call: TRBD1; v_call: TRBV19; clone_size: -; cdr3_aa: CASSVRGRVDTQYF; cdr3_nt: TGTGCCAGTAGTGTCAGGGGGCGGGTCGATACGCAGTATTTT
j_call: TRBJ2-2; d_call: -; v_call: TRBV29-1; clone_size: -; cdr3_aa: CSVGTSGELFF; cdr3_nt: TGCAGCGTGGGGACATCCGGGGAGCTGTTTTTT
j_call: TRBJ2-1; d_call: TRBD2; v_call: TRBV27; clone_size: -; cdr3_aa: CASSLRGGSGSSGDEQFF; cdr3_nt: TGTGCCAGCAGTTTAAGGGGAGGTAGCGGGAGTTCAGGAGATGAGCAGTTCTTC
j_call: TRBJ1-1; d_call: TRBD1; v_call: TRBV4-3; clone_size: few; cdr3_aa: CASSLDRAGTEAFF; cdr3_nt: TGCGCCAGCAGCCTAGACAGGGCAGGCACTGAAGCTTTCTTT
j_call: TRBJ2-1; d_call: -; v_call: TRBV5-1; clone_size: -; cdr3_aa: CASSLVLAGNNEQFF; cdr3_nt: TGCGCCAGCAGCTTGGTATTGGCGGGAAACAATGAGCAGTTCTTC
j_call: TRBJ1-1; d_call: -; v_call: TRBV18; clone_size: -; cdr3_aa: CASSPDSQADTEAFF; cdr3_nt: TGTGCCAGCTCGCCCGACAGCCAGGCGGACACTGAAGCTTTCTTT
j_call: TRBJ2-5; d_call: TRBD1; v_call: TRBV23-1; clone_size: -; cdr3_aa: CASRRTGQETQYF; cdr3_nt: TGCGCCAGTCGCCGGACAGGGCAGGAGACCCAGTACTTC
j_call: TRBJ2-1; d_call: -; v_call: TRBV3-1/TRBV3-2; clone_size: -; cdr3_aa: CASSLGGGRNEQFF; cdr3_nt: TGTGCCAGCAGCCTAGGGGGGGGAAGGAATGAGCAGTTCTTC
j_call: TRBJ2-1; d_call: TRBD2; v_call: TRBV2; clone_size: -; cdr3_aa: CASRYGTSEYNEQFF; cdr3_nt: TGTGCCAGCAGGTACGGGACTAGCGAATACAATGAGCAGTTCTTC
j_call: TRBJ1-5; d_call: TRBD1; v_call: TRBV5-6; clone_size: -; cdr3_aa: CASSPSQGAGQPQHF; cdr3_nt: TGTGCCAGCAGCCCGTCACAGGGGGCCGGTCAGCCCCAGCATTTT
j_call: TRBJ2-1; d_call: -; v_call: TRBV7-2; clone_size: -; cdr3_aa: CASSPPWSSYNEQFF; cdr3_nt: TGTGCCAGCAGCCCCCCATGGAGCTCCTACAATGAGCAGTTCTTC
j_call: TRBJ1-6; d_call: -; v_call: TRBV5-6; clone_size: -; cdr3_aa: CASSLYRVNNSPLHF; cdr3_nt: TGTGCCAGCAGCTTGTACAGGGTAAACAATTCACCCCTCCACTTT
j_call: TRBJ2-2; d_call: TRBD2; v_call: TRBV4-1; clone_size: -; cdr3_aa: CASSLLTSGNTGELFF; cdr3_nt: TGCGCCAGCAGCCTCCTGACTAGCGGGAACACCGGGGAGCTGTTTTTT
j_call: TRBJ2-1; d_call: TRBD2; v_call: TRBV5-1; clone_size: once; cdr3_aa: CASSLIAGADNEQFF; cdr3_nt: TGCGCCAGCAGCCTAATAGCGGGAGCAGACAATGAGCAGTTCTTC
j_call: TRBJ2-7; d_call: TRBD1; v_call: TRBV7-2; clone_size: -; cdr3_aa: CASSLLARTGVYEQYF; cdr3_nt: TGTGCCAGCAGCTTACTAGCTCGAACAGGGGTATACGAGCAGTACTTC
j_call: TRBJ2-1; d_call: -; v_call: TRBV5-6; clone_size: -; cdr3_aa: CASSLDRGSASYNEQFF; cdr3_nt: TGTGCCAGCAGCTTGGACCGGGGTAGCGCCTCCTACAATGAGCAGTTCTTC
j_call: TRBJ2-3; d_call: TRBD1; v_call: TRBV18; clone_size: -; cdr3_aa: CASSRSGGAAAHTDTQYF; cdr3_nt: TGTGCCAGCTCACGGTCAGGGGGCGCCGCGGCTCACACAGATACGCAGTATTTT
j_call: TRBJ2-5; d_call: TRBD2; v_call: TRBV5-1; clone_size: -; cdr3_aa: CASSFIAGGQETQYF; cdr3_nt: TGCGCCAGCAGCTTCATAGCGGGAGGGCAAGAGACCCAGTACTTC
j_call: TRBJ2-3; d_call: -; v_call: TRBV4-3; clone_size: -; cdr3_aa: CASSPRRGDTQYF; cdr3_nt: TGCGCCAGCAGCCCCAGGAGGGGAGATACGCAGTATTTT
j_call: TRBJ1-4; d_call: -; v_call: TRBV24-1; clone_size: once; cdr3_aa: CATSVNGWKLFF; cdr3_nt: TGTGCCACCAGTGTTAACGGTTGGAAACTGTTTTTT
j_call: TRBJ2-7; d_call: TRBD2; v_call: TRBV27; clone_size: -; cdr3_aa: CASSFLADLSYEQYF; cdr3_nt: TGTGCCAGCAGTTTCCTAGCGGACTTATCCTACGAGCAGTACTTC
j_call: TRBJ1-2; d_call: TRBD1; v_call: TRBV2; clone_size: -; cdr3_aa: CASRAGTDTYGYTF; cdr3_nt: TGTGCCAGCAGAGCCGGGACAGATACCTATGGCTACACCTTC
j_call: TRBJ1-2; d_call: -; v_call: TRBV28; clone_size: -; cdr3_aa: CASSSTTQNGYTF; cdr3_nt: TGTGCCAGCAGTTCCACCACACAGAATGGCTACACCTTC
j_call: TRBJ2-3; d_call: TRBD2; v_call: TRBV5-1; clone_size: -; cdr3_aa: CASSLFGGSGDTQYF; cdr3_nt: TGCGCCAGCAGCTTGTTCGGCGGGAGTGGAGATACGCAGTATTTT
j_call: TRBJ2-1; d_call: -; v_call: TRBV18; clone_size: -; cdr3_aa: CASSPYAPDSYNEQFF; cdr3_nt: TGTGCCAGCTCACCATACGCGCCCGACTCCTACAATGAGCAGTTCTTC
j_call: TRBJ2-1; d_call: -; v_call: TRBV7-9; clone_size: once; cdr3_aa: CASTRRRVGDNEQFF; cdr3_nt: TGTGCCAGCACCCGGCGTAGAGTAGGGGACAATGAGCAGTTCTTC
j_call: TRBJ2-2; d_call: TRBD1; v_call: TRBV19; clone_size: -; cdr3_aa: CASSIRTGANTGELFF; cdr3_nt: TGTGCCAGTAGTATACGGACAGGCGCGAACACCGGGGAGCTGTTTTTT
j_call: TRBJ1-2; d_call: -; v_call: TRBV7-8; clone_size: -; cdr3_aa: CASSPNRQTASYGYTF; cdr3_nt: TGTGCCAGCAGCCCTAACAGACAGACTGCGAGCTATGGCTACACCTTC
j_call: TRBJ1-1; d_call: -; v_call: TRBV28; clone_size: -; cdr3_aa: CASSGRVRDTEAFF; cdr3_nt: TGTGCCAGCAGTGGCAGGGTCCGGGACACTGAAGCTTTCTTT
j_call: TRBJ2-1; d_call: TRBD2; v_call: TRBV20-1; clone_size: -; cdr3_aa: CSASWAGGPYNEQFF; cdr3_nt: TGCAGTGCTAGTTGGGCGGGAGGGCCCTACAATGAGCAGTTCTTC
j_call: TRBJ2-1; d_call: TRBD1; v_call: TRBV3-1/TRBV3-2; clone_size: -; cdr3_aa: CASSQTQKIRDSASLFSHWDEQFF; cdr3_nt: TGTGCCAGCAGCCAGACCCAAAAAATCCGGGACAGCGCATCATTGTTTTCCCATTGGGATGAGCAGTTCTTC
j_call: TRBJ2-1; d_call: TRBD2; v_call: TRBV7-9; clone_size: -; cdr3_aa: CASSIQRLAGEQFF; cdr3_nt: TGTGCCAGCAGCATTCAAAGACTAGCGGGTGAGCAGTTCTTC
j_call: TRBJ2-2; d_call: TRBD1; v_call: TRBV15; clone_size: -; cdr3_aa: CATSRDGQANTGELFF; cdr3_nt: TGTGCCACCAGCAGAGATGGACAGGCGAACACCGGGGAGCTGTTTTTT
j_call: TRBJ2-7; d_call: -; v_call: TRBV5-6; clone_size: -; cdr3_aa: CASSLGGSLYEQYF; cdr3_nt: TGTGCCAGCAGCTTGGGTGGGAGTTTGTACGAGCAGTACTTC
j_call: TRBJ2-6; d_call: -; v_call: TRBV18; clone_size: -; cdr3_aa: CASSPMAGIISGANVLTF; cdr3_nt: TGTGCCAGCTCCCCCATGGCAGGGATTATATCTGGGGCCAACGTCCTGACTTTC
j_call: TRBJ2-7; d_call: -; v_call: TRBV2; clone_size: once; cdr3_aa: CASSLQRDRNYEQYF; cdr3_nt: TGTGCCAGCAGTCTCCAGCGGGACAGGAACTACGAGCAGTACTTC
j_call: TRBJ2-7; d_call: -; v_call: TRBV18; clone_size: -; cdr3_aa: CASSPPPGQSGEQYF; cdr3_nt: TGTGCCAGCTCACCACCCCCAGGCCAATCGGGGGAGCAGTACTTC
j_call: TRBJ2-7; d_call: -; v_call: TRBV9; clone_size: few; cdr3_aa: CASSSERESGYEQYF; cdr3_nt: TGTGCCAGCAGCTCCGAGAGGGAAAGCGGCTACGAGCAGTACTTC
j_call: TRBJ2-2; d_call: TRBD2; v_call: TRBV12-3/TRBV12-4; clone_size: -; cdr3_aa: CASANAGAGELFF; cdr3_nt: TGTGCCAGCGCGAATGCGGGGGCCGGGGAGCTGTTTTTT
j_call: TRBJ2-1; d_call: TRBD2; v_call: TRBV5-1; clone_size: once; cdr3_aa: CASSSSGTPFNEQFF; cdr3_nt: TGCGCCAGCAGCTCTAGCGGAACACCTTTCAATGAGCAGTTCTTC
j_call: TRBJ2-1; d_call: -; v_call: TRBV19; clone_size: -; cdr3_aa: CASSLGGGAQQFF; cdr3_nt: TGTGCCAGTAGCCTAGGTGGTGGAGCGCAGCAGTTCTTC
j_call: TRBJ2-3; d_call: -; v_call: TRBV27; clone_size: -; cdr3_aa: CASSFLDTQYF; cdr3_nt: TGTGCCAGCAGTTTCCTGGATACGCAGTATTTT
j_call: TRBJ2-1; d_call: TRBD2; v_call: TRBV3-1/TRBV3-2; clone_size: -; cdr3_aa: CASSPGLAGVREFF; cdr3_nt: TGTGCCAGCAGTCCAGGACTAGCGGGAGTTAGGGAGTTCTTC
j_call: TRBJ1-5; d_call: -; v_call: TRBV27; clone_size: -; cdr3_aa: CASSLSMIQPQHF; cdr3_nt: TGTGCCAGCAGTTTAAGCATGATACAGCCCCAGCATTTT
j_call: TRBJ1-4; d_call: TRBD1; v_call: TRBV10-3; clone_size: -; cdr3_aa: CAIRPDREGEKLFF; cdr3_nt: TGTGCCATCAGACCGGACAGGGAGGGTGAAAAACTGTTTTTT
j_call: TRBJ1-1; d_call: -; v_call: TRBV11-3; clone_size: -; cdr3_aa: CASSPDPNTEAFF; cdr3_nt: TGTGCCAGCAGCCCAGATCCGAACACTGAAGCTTTCTTT
j_call: TRBJ2-2; d_call: TRBD1; v_call: TRBV9; clone_size: -; cdr3_aa: CASSPPGQGGTGELFF; cdr3_nt: TGTGCCAGCAGCCCCCCGGGACAGGGTGGGACCGGGGAGCTGTTTTTT
j_call: TRBJ2-5; d_call: -; v_call: TRBV3-1/TRBV3-2; clone_size: -; cdr3_aa: CASSQVPIPTSRDLEETQYF; cdr3_nt: TGTGCCAGCAGCCAAGTCCCGATACCAACGTCCCGGGACTTAGAAGAGACCCAGTACTTC